This passage covers 29 T cell receptor beta chains from one sample sequenced in a study of T cells in Graves' hyperthyroidism and ophthalmopathy. Amplified TCR beta CDR3 regions came from RNA transcripts. A first-round RT-PCR of the TCR CDR3 used the HTBI primer set. Via MiXCR, TCRdb re-called the multiplex PCR reads, giving one row per CDR3 protein. There are approximately 400,000 distinct CDR3 sequences in the sample; about 18% occur only once, and 35% to 50% lies in the top ten. Specimen: blood. The receptors originated from a man aged 18 to 30 with Graves' ophthalmopathy.

This clonotype was counted many times. V is TRBV12-3 or TRBV12-4 and J is TRBJ1-6, with D uncertain. The CDR3 loop spans 16 amino acids. The V end lost 3 bases, the J end lost 3 bases, and 12 bases lay between the germline ends. The chain's CDR3 is CASSLKAGRYNSPLHF. CDR3 coding DNA: TGTGCCAGCAGTTTGAAGGCAGGCCGCTATAATTCACCCCTCCACTTT.

This clonotype has at least ten counts. The J gene is TRBJ2-2, the V gene TRBV24-1; a weak D match, TRBD1 (6 bases). CDR3 length: 16 residues. In germline, CDR1 is KGHDR, CDR2 SFDVKD. V gave up 4 bases and J gave up 4 bases, with 15 bases separating them. The CDR3: CATSDNRAPATGELFF. CDR3 nucleotides: TGTGCCACCAGTGACAACAGGGCCCCGGCCACCGGGGAGCTGTTTTTT.

J is TRBJ1-1 and V is TRBV19, with D unresolved. Deletions cut 4 bases from V and 3 bases from J, with 9 bases between. The CDR3 has 13 residues. Germline V gives CDR1 LNHDA, CDR2 SQIVND (reference sequence). CDR3 residues: CASSNGPDTEAFF. Here the CDR3 DNA reads TGTGCCAGTAGTAACGGTCCGGACACTGAAGCTTTCTTT.

This chain connects TRBV5-6 to TRBJ2-3; 8 bases are shared with TRBD2. Germline V lookup: CDR1 SGHDT, CDR2 YYEEEE. The CDR3 runs 19 residues. V gave up 0 bases and J gave up 3 bases; unmatched junction bases: 15. In nucleotides, the CDR3 is TGTGCCAGCAGCTTGGCCGGGGGGGACTCCTCGCGCGGAACAGATACGCAGTATTTT. This sequence encodes CASSLAGGDSSRGTDTQYF.

CDR3 nucleotides: TGTGCCAGCACTCAAGCGGGAGGGTTCGGAGAGCAGTACTTC. Residues: CASTQAGGFGEQYF. The chain is built from TRBV6-1 and TRBJ2-7, with TRBD2 identical over 10 bases. CDR3 length: 14 residues. Trimming at V came to 7 bases and at J to 7 bases, leaving 10 bases not matched to a gene. Germline V CDR1 and CDR2: MNHNS, SASEGT.

This clonotype came up many times. V gene TRBV7-3 combines with J gene TRBJ2-1; D remains ambiguous. Trimming stripped 5 bases from V and 7 bases from J, with 12 bases between. In germline, CDR1 is SGHTA, CDR2 FQGTGA. This CDR3 spans 13 amino acids. CDR3 sequence reads: CASSVEPTNEQFF. The DNA of the CDR3 is TGTGCCAGCAGCGTAGAACCGACTAATGAGCAGTTCTTC.

The gene calls are TRBV15 and TRBJ1-6, with 7 bases aligning to TRBD1. CDR3 length equals 16 residues. With V trimmed by 5 bases and J by 8 bases, 12 bases remained unmatched. Germline V gene data show CDR1 as LNHNV and CDR2 as YYDKDF (reference sequence). This CDR3 reads CATSLGPRGADSPLHF. The CDR3 DNA reads as TGTGCCACCAGCCTCGGCCCCAGGGGGGCGGATTCACCCCTCCACTTT.

The chain couples TRBV19 to TRBJ2-5; 8 nucleotides align to TRBD2. The CDR3 is 18 amino acids. V lost 5 bases to trimming and J lost 5 bases; unmatched junction nucleotides: 19. Germline loops: CDR1 LNHDA, CDR2 SQIVND (reference sequence). The CDR3 DNA reads TGTGCCAGTAGTGCTGGAATAGCGGGGTTTCTTAATGAGGAGACCCAGTACTTC. It translates to CASSAGIAGFLNEETQYF.

V is TRBV7-7 and J is TRBJ1-5, with TRBD1 as a possible D gene (5 bases). This CDR3 has 17 amino acids. The ends were cut back, 6 bases at V and 0 bases at J, with 18 bases in the middle. Germline loops: CDR1 SSHAT, CDR2 FNYEAQ (reference sequence). The DNA of the CDR3 is TGTGCCAGCAGTTCGACTAGCGGGGGGTCTAGCAATCAGCCCCAGCATTTT. This sequence encodes CASSSTSGGSSNQPQHF.

The V gene is TRBV5-1, the J gene TRBJ2-5, with D possibly TRBD2 on 7 matching bases. CDR1 is SGHRS, CDR2 YFSETQ, per germline. Trimming cost V 0 bases and J 2 bases, with 17 bases left between them. CDR3 length: 17 amino acids. The CDR3 sequence: CASSLEPRGGPQETQYF. The CDR3 DNA is TGCGCCAGCAGCTTGGAGCCTCGCGGGGGCCCTCAAGAGACCCAGTACTTC.

This clonotype was detected ten times or more. The chain uses TRBV20-1 and TRBJ1-1, with D uncertain. V gave up 5 bases and J gave up 0 bases, with 16 bases separating them. The germline V gene has CDR1 DFQATT and CDR2 SNEGSKA (reference sequence). The CDR3 runs to 15 residues. The CDR3 region is CSALGDFPMNTEAFF. The CDR3 nucleotides read TGCAGTGCTCTTGGAGATTTTCCCATGAACACTGAAGCTTTCTTT.

This clonotype was observed many times. V is TRBV12-3 or TRBV12-4 and J is TRBJ1-5, with 10 bases lining up with TRBD1. The CDR3 consists of 15 residues. V was clipped by 6 bases and J by 3 bases; unmatched bases: 5. The CDR3 sequence is CASRPGQGNNQPQHF. DNA of the CDR3: TGTGCCAGCAGACCGGGACAGGGGAACAATCAGCCCCAGCATTTT.

At least ten counts were recorded for this clonotype. The chain links TRBV5-1 to TRBJ1-2; D might be TRBD1 (6 bases). The CDR3 has 14 residues. Germline V lookup: CDR1 SGHRS, CDR2 YFSETQ. Deletions cut 5 bases from V and 4 bases from J, with 15 bases between. The chain's CDR3 is CASRPSGTLYGYTF. The CDR3 bases are TGCGCCAGCAGACCGTCCGGGACACTCTATGGCTACACCTTC.

The chain uses TRBV6-1 and TRBJ1-1, with D tentatively TRBD1 (5 bases). The V end was cut by 6 bases, the J end by 0 bases, with 8 bases between. CDR3 length: 13 residues. Germline values: CDR1 MNHNS, CDR2 SASEGT. CDR3: CASRGTVNTEAFF. CDR3 in DNA: TGTGCCAGCAGAGGGACTGTGAACACTGAAGCTTTCTTT.

In its sample, this clonotype was seen many times. The V call is TRBV11-2, the J call TRBJ2-2; D ambiguous. Germline V gives CDR1 SGHAT, CDR2 FQNNGV. V lost 10 bases, J lost 5 bases, and 14 bases lay in between. The CDR3 runs 13 residues. Written as DNA, the CDR3 is TGTGCCAACCGCAGAGGTCGGACCGGGGAGCTGTTTTTT. It codes for CANRRGRTGELFF.

The chain recombines TRBV9 with TRBJ2-2, with D maybe TRBD1 (5 bases). CDR1 is SGDLS, CDR2 YYNGEE, per germline. Trimming stripped 3 bases from V and 1 base from J, with 16 bases between. This CDR3 spans 17 amino acids. CDR3 DNA: TGTGCCAGCAGCGGACCGCAGGGATTAGAGAACACCGGGGAGCTGTTTTTT. It is translated as CASSGPQGLENTGELFF.

The genes are TRBV2 and TRBJ1-6, with TRBD1 matching 10 bases. The CDR3 covers 15 residues. Germline CDR1 SNHLY, CDR2 FYNNEI. V trimming: 9 bases; J trimming: 2 bases; junction bases outside the gene matches: 4. Here the CDR3 DNA reads TGTGCCAGAGGGACAGGGGCCACCTATAATTCACCCCTCCACTTT. Its protein product is CARGTGATYNSPLHF.

This clonotype was counted ten times or more. The junction shows a germline mismatch at one end, possibly a read error. The CDR3 DNA is TGTGCCGGCAGGATCGGGACAGGGGGCGCGAGGGGCTACACCTTC. Translating gives CAGRIGTGGARGYTF. J is TRBJ1-2 and V is TRBV2; 12 nucleotides align to TRBD1. CDR1 and CDR2 from the germline V gene are SNHLY and FYNNEI. The CDR3 has 15 amino acids.

This clonotype was seen ten or more times. Here the CDR3 DNA reads TGTGCCAGCAGCCCGCGGGAAGCCTACACAGATACGCAGTATTTT. Translating gives CASSPREAYTDTQYF. The genes are TRBV3-1 and TRBJ2-3, with D possibly TRBD2 on 6 matching bases. The V gene lost 4 bases and the J gene lost 2 bases, with 13 bases spanning the gap. The CDR3 runs 15 residues. Germline loops: CDR1 LGHDT, CDR2 YNNKEL (reference sequence).

The gene calls are TRBV7-6 and TRBJ2-1, with 10 bases matching TRBD2. The V gene's germline CDR1 is SGHVS and CDR2 FNYEAQ. J was trimmed by 6 bases and V by 1 base; bases with no gene match: 12. CDR3 length: 18 residues. The CDR3 here is CASSLVPSGGPGGNEQFF. Here the CDR3 DNA reads TGTGCCAGCAGCTTAGTCCCTAGCGGGGGCCCAGGGGGCAATGAGCAGTTCTTC.

In its sample, this clonotype was seen many times. The chain carries TRBV3-1 and TRBJ2-3; TRBD2 matches at 12 bases. Germline V gives CDR1 LGHDT, CDR2 YNNKEL (reference sequence). J gave up 2 bases and V 3 bases, and 3 bases lay outside the gene matches. This CDR3 is built from 16 residues. In DNA, the CDR3 is TGTGCCAGCAGCCAGACTAGCGGGGGAGTCACAGATACGCAGTATTTT. Translation: CASSQTSGGVTDTQYF.

A few counts support this clonotype. V usage is TRBV12-3 or TRBV12-4 and J usage is TRBJ1-4; TRBD1 matches 10 bases. This CDR3 is 15 amino acids long. J lost 7 bases, V lost 5 bases, and 7 bases had no gene match. CDR3 loop: CASSPQDRGGEKLFF. DNA of the CDR3: TGTGCCAGCAGTCCTCAGGACAGGGGGGGTGAAAAACTGTTTTTT.

The chain is built from TRBV2 and TRBJ2-6; D gene ambiguous. V gave up 10 bases and J gave up 2 bases, with 18 bases separating them. The CDR3 extends over 16 amino acids. Germline CDR1 reads SNHLY; CDR2 reads FYNNEI. CDR3: CATLGQGRTGANVLTF. CDR3 coding DNA: TGTGCCACCCTTGGGCAAGGGCGAACTGGGGCCAACGTCCTGACTTTC. Together with reference TRBV2 and TRBJ2-6, the CDR3 gives the full variable domain: EPEVTQTPSHQVTQMGQEVILRCVPISNHLYFYWYRQILGQKVEFLVSFYNNEISEKSEIFDDQFSVERPDGSNFTLKIRSTKLEDSAMYFCATLGQGRTGANVLTFGAGSRLTVL.

This clonotype was observed a handful of times. V usage is TRBV3-1 and J usage is TRBJ1-2; 7 nucleotides line up with TRBD1. There are 12 residues in the CDR3. Germline-derived CDR1 and CDR2 are LGHDT and YNNKEL (reference sequence). The V and J ends lost 3 bases and 8 bases, in that order; junction bases with no gene match: 3. The CDR3 is CASSQTGRGYTF. The CDR3 DNA reads TGTGCCAGCAGCCAGACAGGGCGAGGCTACACCTTC. The complete variable domain, with remaining parts taken from reference TRBV3-1 and TRBJ1-2, reads DTAVSQTPKYLVTQMGNDKSIKCEQNLGHDTMYWYKQDSKKFLKIMFSYNNKELIINETVPNRFSPKSPDKAHLNLHINSLELGDSAVYFCASSQTGRGYTFGSGTRLTVV.

In its sample, this clonotype was seen many times. This rearrangement joins TRBV7-9 to TRBJ1-2; no firm D call. The CDR3 is 14 amino acids. Deletions cut 6 bases from V and 4 bases from J, with 15 bases between. In germline, CDR1 is SEHNR, CDR2 FQNEAQ (reference sequence). The CDR3: CASSSSNRVYGYTF. Here the CDR3 DNA reads TGTGCCAGCAGTTCCAGCAACAGAGTCTATGGCTACACCTTC.

This clonotype has at least ten counts. V and J are TRBV27 and TRBJ2-7; 7 nucleotides line up with TRBD2. Germline CDR1 MNHEY, CDR2 SMNVEV (reference sequence). The V and J ends lost 5 bases and 7 bases, in that order; junction bases with no gene match: 11. The CDR3 sequence is 14 residues long. CDR3 amino acids: CASSPPGGLYEQYF. CDR3 in DNA: TGTGCCAGCAGTCCCCCGGGGGGTTTATATGAGCAGTACTTC.

This clonotype was observed a few times. V is TRBV24-1 and J is TRBJ1-5, with a weak D call TRBD1 (6 bases). The CDR3 has 16 amino acids. V lost 3 bases and J lost 6, with 17 bases in between. CDR1 and CDR2 (germline): KGHDR, SFDVKD. The CDR3 protein is CATSDGGTLDRQPQHF. CDR3 in DNA: TGTGCCACCAGTGATGGCGGGACACTCGATCGTCAGCCCCAGCATTTT.

In this sample, this clonotype turned up a few times. J is TRBJ2-1 and V is TRBV19; no definite D call. Germline lookup yields CDR1 LNHDA and CDR2 SQIVND (reference sequence). V was pared by 0 bases and J by 0 bases, with 6 bases between. The CDR3 is 15 amino acids. The CDR3 loop is CASSIEAGSYNEQFF. The CDR3 coding sequence is TGTGCCAGTAGTATAGAGGCAGGCTCCTACAATGAGCAGTTCTTC.

This clonotype was counted many times. The chain couples TRBV28 to TRBJ2-3; 7 bases map to TRBD2. CDR3 length: 15 amino acids. The J segment lost 6 bases and the V segment lost 4 bases, leaving 10 bases of the junction unmatched. Per germline, CDR1 MDHEN and CDR2 SYDVKM. This CDR3 is CASSSRRGTLDTQYF. CDR3 coding DNA: TGTGCCAGCAGTTCGAGGCGGGGGACCCTGGATACGCAGTATTTT.